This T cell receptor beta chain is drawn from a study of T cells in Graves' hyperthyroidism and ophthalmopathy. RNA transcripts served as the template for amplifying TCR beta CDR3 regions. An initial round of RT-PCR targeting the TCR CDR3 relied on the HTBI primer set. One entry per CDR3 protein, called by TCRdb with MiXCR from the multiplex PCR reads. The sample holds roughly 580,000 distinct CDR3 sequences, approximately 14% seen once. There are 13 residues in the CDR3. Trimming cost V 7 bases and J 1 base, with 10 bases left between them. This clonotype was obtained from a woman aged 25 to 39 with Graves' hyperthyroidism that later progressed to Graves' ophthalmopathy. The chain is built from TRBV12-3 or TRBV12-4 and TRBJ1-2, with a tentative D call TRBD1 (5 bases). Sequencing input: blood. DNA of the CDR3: TGTGCCAGCACCTGGCAGGGTAACTATGGCTACACCTTC. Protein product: CASTWQGNYGYTF.